This section outlines one T cell receptor beta chain sequence together with its context. The clone's antigen remains unknown. There are no base qualities to consult, and no much larger clone falls within one base. The cohort was made up of under 800 healthy bone marrow donors. At the time of sampling, all cohort members were nominally healthy, though unrecorded immune exposures were likely present. The donor tested CMV seropositive and was one of the 289 seropositive cohort members. A peripheral blood sample was collected from each donor, and TCR beta sequencing was performed on peripheral blood mononuclear cells. Genomic DNA extraction from the blood cell samples was performed with the Qiagen DNeasy Blood Extraction Kit. The record originates from a study of cytomegalovirus exposure and HLA in healthy donors (TCRdb year 2017). Concerning the study at large: According to an earlier analysis of a few hundred of the donors, some 180 million T cells yielded 117 million unique TCR beta sequences and less than 300 Gb of sequence data. Among about 370 genotyped donors of the cohort, an average of around 240,000 unique TCR beta nucleotide sequences was sequenced per donor, of which roughly 17% were non-productive. The study combined high-throughput TCR immunosequencing, statistical association of individual TCRs with disease status, and machine learning to predict cytomegalovirus infection status. Besides the first cohort of around 700 subjects, a separate validation cohort made up of some 110 different subjects was used. All discovery cohort repertoires had been generated using a single sequencing platform. A handful of DR-DQ haplotypes were handled as single units for association and clustering because linkage in the cohort was strong. Donor age, sex, ethnicity and CMV serostatus were compiled alongside the repertoire data. A later analysis re-analyzed previously published TCR beta repertoires from 550 to 700 donors and added high-resolution HLA genotyping to study TCR occurrence patterns. Typing coverage differed by locus: A, B, C, DRB1 and DQB1 were typed in roughly 620-640 donors, DQA1 in about 510, DPA1 in 600 to 610, and DPB1 in 472. Among the roughly 370 genotyped donors, around 81% belonged to the genetic ancestry cluster associated with self-reported Caucasian donors. Class I and class II HLA loci were covered by the typing at four-digit resolution. The later analysis used no new phenotypic data to find candidate immune exposures, relying instead on TCR beta sequences and their occurrence across donors. To decide whether each TCR beta V gene segment behaved as functional or pseudogenic, an earlier analysis of some 600 of the donors relied on high-throughput TCR beta sequencing. An early release covering more than 500 HLA-typed donors comprised about 290 gigabases of sequencing data and around 80 million unique TCR sequences. The study profiled the T cell repertoires of approximately 700 subjects by immunosequencing and related them to cytomegalovirus serostatus. The study aimed to test whether signatures of past pathogen exposure could be identified by cataloging public T cell receptors. A later genetic analysis took genome-wide SNP genotypes for about 55% of the 666 donors and used that subset as a discovery cohort. Results and caveats for the whole study, not just this receptor: Three of the identified cytomegalovirus-associated TCR beta chains were confirmed in vitro to be specific for cytomegalovirus antigens. According to a later analysis, most CMV-associated TCR beta chains appeared to be HLA-restricted, and the HLA associations seemed to be driven largely by CMV exposure. A further reported finding was that TCR beta sequences accurately predicted the HLA-A and HLA-B alleles for most subjects in the first cohort. In a later analysis, the rate of TCR association differed among HLA loci, with DRB1 alleles having the most associated TCRs and HLA-C alleles having the fewest. According to a later analysis, parvovirus B19, influenza, CMV and Epstein-Barr virus appeared linked to several top co-occurrence clusters. The study listed 164 TCR beta chains as associated with cytomegalovirus. An association between a missense DCLRE1C variant and V-gene and J-gene trimming of TCR beta chains was found in a later genetic analysis and replicated in an independent cohort. HLA typing was unavailable for some donors at each locus, so association tests used only the typed subset. The 87-base-pair reads could not distinguish some IMGT-functional V segments, including TRBV6-2 and TRBV6-3, so those segments were excluded. Compared with equally common non-associated chains, HLA-associated TCR beta chains in a later analysis were more clonally expanded and had lower generation probabilities. In a later genetic analysis, fewer N-insertions in productive TCRs were reported among donors in an Asian-associated ancestry cluster than the roughly 640-donor mean. The presence/absence analyses assumed that sequencing depth was roughly uniform across donors, and that assumption may not be true. Cytomegalovirus status was reported to be diagnosed by the classifier with high specificity and sensitivity in both the original and validation cohorts. Linkage disequilibrium might explain the correlated functional status among segregating V segments, but an unknown experimental factor could not be excluded. Immune exposure information for the cohort was limited to CMV serostatus. A cluster of highly shared sequence variants was judged likely to represent a technical artifact of the sequencing pipeline. An earlier analysis of 450 to 750 of the donors showed that most TCR beta V segments appeared in productive rearrangements either about 87% or about 30% of the time, which broadly matched IMGT annotations. Only TCR beta chains were sequenced in this cohort, and the absence of alpha or paired-chain data limited detectable features. Across donors, most TCR sequences were observed very rarely, whereas some public TCRs were present in many individuals. Specific HLA alleles were associated with over 15,000 TCR beta sequences at a false discovery rate of 0.05 in a later analysis. Because counts were too low, about 18 rarely observed V segments, including chromosome 9 orphons, were left out of the earlier analysis of some 640 of the donors. According to the authors, the approach could potentially be generalized to other disease states and immunological phenotypes. Strong co-occurrence of HLA alleles, especially DR and DQ, made assigning TCR associations to individual alleles difficult.

CDR1 and CDR2 were assigned from the germline V gene as SGDLS and YYNGEE. The CDR3 covers 12 residues, taking in both the cysteine and the phenylalanine. Of the read, only the CDR3 DNA is kept; its 36 bases are in frame from base 1. A distance of 12 bases separates the germline ends of V and J, which lose 3 bases and 14 bases respectively. The library was obtained by the immunoSEQ multiplex PCR assay. A mixture of 60 forward primers for TCR Vbeta segments and 13 reverse primers for TCR Jbeta segments was used in the multiplex PCR. A multiplex PCR assay on genomic DNA amplified the CDR3 region of rearranged TCR beta genes. Amplified TCR beta libraries were sequenced as 87-base-pair reads on the Illumina HiSeq System. The study's processing was this. A later analysis counted about 80 million unique TCR beta chains across the 640 or so repertoires, and approximately 11 million of these chains were shared by at least two donors. Raw reads were error-corrected and collapsed into unique sequences by a nearest-neighbor algorithm in which closely related sequences were merged to remove PCR and sequencing errors. CDR3 sequences were aligned to IMGT reference sequences to assign V, D and J gene segments. For a sequence to be retained, a match of at least six nucleotides was required to both a V gene segment and a J gene segment. A rearrangement counted as productive if the CDR3 had no stop codons and remained in frame with V and J, and every other rearrangement counted as non-productive. CDR3 was defined by IMGT convention, running from the second conserved V-encoded cysteine to the conserved J-encoded phenylalanine. The earlier analysis of roughly 590 of the donors excluded any sequence lacking an unambiguous match to a single V gene segment. In an earlier analysis of 587 of the donors, V segments were called functional above 56.7% productive rearrangements and were called segregating when the between-donor standard deviation exceeded 5%. A statistical classification framework was built for diagnosing cytomegalovirus status from the catalog of TCR beta chain sequences. V and J gene assignment, in a later analysis, came from comparing TCR nucleotide sequences with IMGT/GENE-DB human TR gene sequences. Using the TCRdist pipeline, a later analysis assigned CDR3 sequences along with most-parsimonious VDJ recombination scenarios. In a later analysis, every TCR beta chain was defined by the combination of its CDR3 amino acid sequence and its V-gene family, and reads without a unique V-gene family were dropped. In a later analysis, several hundred highly shared, low-generation-probability nucleotide sequences were removed to address suspected cross-contamination and a sequencing artifact. For each public chain, a later analysis derived a clonal expansion index from normalized ranks of inferred template counts within each repertoire. In a later analysis, generation probabilities were computed using a VDJ recombination model fitted to out-of-frame rearrangements, and the results were checked against IGoR. In a later analysis, hypergeometric tests were used to score TCR-TCR, TCR-HLA and TCR-CMV co-occurrence, with a repertoire-size bias correction applied to TCR pairs. False discovery rates were estimated in a later analysis by permuting HLA or CMV assignments 20 times. A later analysis grouped co-occurring TCRs with DBSCAN, adding TCRdist sequence similarity when clustering within HLA-allele-positive subsets. Repertoires with fewer than 30,000 or more than 120,000 public chains, plus five repertoires with anomalous nucleotide sharing, were excluded from co-occurrence clustering. TCRdb holds this immuneACCESS table with in-frame rearrangements only. Some clones are missing; in checked studies, unresolved V genes explain under half, and the rest has no known cause. V and J calls and clone size are given by that table; D and trimming were obtained from the DNA. The sample profile shows 150,000 to 200,000 clones; 70% to 90% of them were found once. The top ten constitute more than 2% of the sample.

The TCR sequence derives from a young man in good health and CMV-seropositive. The receptor chain draws on TRBV9 and TRBJ1-6; no D segment can be confidently identified. The sequencing sample was made of PBMCs. In nucleotide form, the sequence is TGTGCCAGCAGCGAGTTAGACGGAGCCCTCCACTTT. This is translated as CASSELDGALHF. The entire variable domain, with the stretches around the CDR3 drawn from the reference TRBV9 and TRBJ1-6 proteins, is DSGVTQTPKHLITATGQRVTLRCSPRSGDLSVYWYQQSLDQGLQFLIQYYNGEERAKGNILERFSAQQFPDLHSELNLSSLELGDSALYFCASSELDGALHFGNGTRLTVT.